This T cell receptor (beta chain) was recovered during a study of blood T cell repertoires in COVID-19. As for the study in general: PBMCs, B-cell-depleted T cells, or T cells provided the cDNA or gDNA that made up the material.

Data came from immunoSEQ multiplex PCR; TCRdb stores just in-frame clones and leaves some out. The profile shows about 270,000 clones, 75% to 95% of them singletons. Germline lookup yields CDR1 SNHLY and CDR2 FYNNEI. CDR3 size: 13 residues. V dropped 7 bases and J dropped 3 bases, with 9 bases sitting between them. Donors were grouped by their self-reported clinical history. A COVID-19 case had been met by exposed participants during the 2 weeks before study entry. The rearrangement joins TRBV2 to TRBJ1-4; D not resolved. This clonotype was sampled from a middle-aged man who had been exposed to COVID-19. The sequenced sample was PBMCs or T cells enriched from blood (not recorded which). The CDR3 spells CASTSGPNEKLFF. In DNA form, the CDR3 reads TGTGCCAGCACCTCAGGCCCTAATGAAAAACTGTTTTTT.